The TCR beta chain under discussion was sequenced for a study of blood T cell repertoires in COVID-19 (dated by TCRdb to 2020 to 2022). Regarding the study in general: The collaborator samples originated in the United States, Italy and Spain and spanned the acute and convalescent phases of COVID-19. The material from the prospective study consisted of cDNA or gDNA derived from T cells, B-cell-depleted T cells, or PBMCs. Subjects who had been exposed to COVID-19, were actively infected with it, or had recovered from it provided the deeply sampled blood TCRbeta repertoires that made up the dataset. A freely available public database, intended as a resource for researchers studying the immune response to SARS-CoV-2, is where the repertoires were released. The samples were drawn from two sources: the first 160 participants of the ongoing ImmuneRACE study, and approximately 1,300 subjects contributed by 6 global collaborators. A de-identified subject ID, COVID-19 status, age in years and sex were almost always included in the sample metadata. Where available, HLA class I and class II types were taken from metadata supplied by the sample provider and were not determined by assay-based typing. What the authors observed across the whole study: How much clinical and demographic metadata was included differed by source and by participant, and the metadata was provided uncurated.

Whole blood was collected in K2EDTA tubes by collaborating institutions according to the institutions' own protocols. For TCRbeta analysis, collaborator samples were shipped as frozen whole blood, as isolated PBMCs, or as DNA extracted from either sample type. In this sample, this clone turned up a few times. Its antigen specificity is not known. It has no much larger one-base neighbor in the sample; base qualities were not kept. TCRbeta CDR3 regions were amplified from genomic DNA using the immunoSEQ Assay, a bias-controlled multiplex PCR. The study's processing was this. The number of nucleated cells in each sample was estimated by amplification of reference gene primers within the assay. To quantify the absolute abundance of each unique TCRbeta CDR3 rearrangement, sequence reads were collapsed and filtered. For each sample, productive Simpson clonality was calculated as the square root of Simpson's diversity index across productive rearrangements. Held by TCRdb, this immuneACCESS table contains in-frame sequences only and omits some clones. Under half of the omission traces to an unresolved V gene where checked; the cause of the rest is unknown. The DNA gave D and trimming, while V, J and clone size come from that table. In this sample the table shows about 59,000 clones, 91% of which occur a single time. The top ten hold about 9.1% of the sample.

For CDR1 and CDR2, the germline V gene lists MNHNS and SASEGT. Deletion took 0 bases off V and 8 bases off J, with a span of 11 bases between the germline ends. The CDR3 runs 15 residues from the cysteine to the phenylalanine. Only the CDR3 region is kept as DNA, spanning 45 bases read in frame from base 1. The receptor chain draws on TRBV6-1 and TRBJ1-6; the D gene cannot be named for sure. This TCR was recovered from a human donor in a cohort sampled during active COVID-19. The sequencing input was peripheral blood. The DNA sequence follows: TGTGCCAGCAGTGAAGCGCGTATCCTCCATTCACCCCTCCACTTT. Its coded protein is CASSEARILHSPLHF.